What follows describes a single T cell receptor (beta chain). The antigen remains undetermined. V was cut by 8 bases and J by 3 bases, with 14 bases left in between. The length of the CDR3 is 13 residues. Germline V lookup: CDR1 SEHNR, CDR2 FQNEAQ (reference sequence). This specimen comes from a study of cytomegalovirus exposure and HLA in healthy donors. Study details: Ancestry clustering placed around four fifths of approximately 420 genotyped donors in the Caucasian-associated cluster. Findings and caveats of the study: A few V segments could not be told apart, such as TRBV6-2 and TRBV6-3, and were left out.

PCR involved 60 Vbeta and 13 Jbeta primers. Clones were read by immunoSEQ multiplex PCR, and TCRdb kept only the in-frame ones, dropping some. The sample lists about 83,000 clones, around 81% occurring once. Sequencing was done on a sample of PBMCs. The chain uses TRBV7-9 and TRBJ2-7, with TRBD1 as a possible D gene (5 bases). The sequence came from a woman aged 25 to 39 in good health and CMV-seronegative. CDR3: CASRDSISYEQYF. CDR3 in DNA: TGTGCCAGCCGAGACAGTATAAGCTACGAGCAGTACTTC.